This T cell receptor beta chain originates from a study of early T cells in non-severe SARS-CoV-2 infection. Study details: Sequencing used unsorted whole-blood bulk RNA, so chains lack pairing.

The CDR3 runs 13 residues. Germline assignment: CDR1 MNHEY and CDR2 SMNVEV (reference sequence). V lost 6 bases to trimming and J lost 4 bases, with 13 bases between them. Each CDR3 protein gets one entry after TCRdb re-called the 5' RACE reads with MiXCR. The sample yields 70,000 or so distinct CDR3 sequences, 10% to 15% seen once. This clonotype was found many times. The clonotype was recovered from an adult who was a healthcare worker with PCR-confirmed SARS-CoV-2 infection or an uninfected control (not recorded which). The sequenced sample consisted of whole blood. This chain joins TRBV27 and TRBJ2-7; possibly TRBD2 for D (6 bases). CDR3 amino acids: CASSPPGAYEQYF. The CDR3 DNA follows: TGTGCCAGCAGCCCACCGGGAGCGTACGAGCAGTACTTC.